These T cell receptor beta chains were read from a single sample in a study of HIV-infected patients and healthy controls. Via MiXCR, TCRdb re-called the 5' RACE reads, giving one row per CDR3 protein. The sample has about 64,000 distinct CDR3 sequences; under 25% are singletons. The sample comprised CD4+ T cells from blood. Source of these receptors: a human donor in good health. The CDR3 runs from the conserved cysteine through the conserved F or W. The D gene is left open where the match is weak. Rows may omit the clone size; those that give it use once, few, many or a size class.

CDR3	DNA	size	D	V	J
CASSLAGPYREQYF	TGTGCCAGCAGTTTAGCCGGGCCTTATCGGGAGCAGTACTTC	.	.	TRBV12-3/TRBV12-4	TRBJ2-7
CASSFGGKNIQYF	TGTGCCAGCAGCTTCGGCGGTAAAAACATTCAGTACTTC	many	.	TRBV7-9	TRBJ2-4
CASSQDFGTAVGYTF	TGTGCCAGCAGCCAAGACTTCGGGACAGCTGTTGGCTACACCTTC	.	TRBD1	TRBV3-1	TRBJ1-2
CASRGGGSSYEQYF	TGTGCCAGCCGGGGGGGCGGTAGCTCCTACGAGCAGTACTTC	.	TRBD2	TRBV11-2	TRBJ2-7
CSASASGARGTQYF	TGCAGTGCTTCGGCTAGCGGGGCGAGGGGTACGCAGTATTTT	few	TRBD2	TRBV20-1	TRBJ2-3
CASRPGQGITNYGYTF	TGTGCCAGCAGACCTGGACAGGGGATTACTAACTATGGCTACACCTTC	few	TRBD1	TRBV2	TRBJ1-2
CASSQEIDIRPGNTIYF	TGTGCCAGCAGCCAAGAGATCGACATAAGACCTGGAAACACCATATATTTT	.	.	TRBV4-2	TRBJ1-3
CASSYRVAGTIYGYTF	TGTGCCAGCAGCTATCGGGTGGCCGGGACGATTTATGGCTACACCTTC	few	.	TRBV7-2	TRBJ1-2
CASSPQMDTEAFF	TGTGCCAGCAGCCCCCAGATGGACACTGAAGCTTTCTTT	few	.	TRBV9	TRBJ1-1
CASSFYGGGETQYF	TGCGCCAGCAGCTTTTATGGCGGGGGGGAGACCCAGTACTTC	.	TRBD2	TRBV5-1	TRBJ2-5
CASSQANEQFF	TGTGCCAGCAGCCAAGCAAATGAGCAGTTCTTC	.	.	TRBV3-1	TRBJ2-1
CASSLGQGGQPQHF	TGTGCCAGCAGTCTAGGGCAGGGTGGGCAGCCCCAGCATTTT	.	.	TRBV27	TRBJ1-5
CATQGGQRMYQETQYF	TGTGCCACCCAGGGTGGGCAGCGAATGTACCAAGAGACCCAGTACTTC	few	.	TRBV10-3	TRBJ2-5